A single T cell receptor (beta chain) is shown here with its context. Its specific antigen is unknown. The input lacks base qualities; no much larger clone sits a single base away. This sample is part of a study of T cell clones after liver transplantation (dated by TCRdb to the late 2010s). Describing the broader study: The samples were obtained from ITN030ST, a randomized trial that attempted immunosuppression withdrawal within 2 years after liver transplantation. After a pre-transplant mixed lymphocyte reaction, TCRbeta sequencing was used to pinpoint donor-reactive T cell clones, which were subsequently tracked in post-transplant blood. Third party-reactive TCRbeta sequences were also identified from pre-transplant MLRs to serve as an antigen-independent comparator for donor-reactive sequences. Of the eight recipients, a few were HCV-positive, while the remaining recipients had been transplanted for non-autoimmune, non-viral indications. Until randomization at 12-24 months post-transplant, subjects were given standard immunosuppression, with no induction therapy. Tolerance was defined as complete withdrawal of immunosuppression for at least one year without a rise in liver enzymes beyond twice the upper limit of normal. Blood samples were collected pre-transplant, pre-randomization before withdrawal, and post-randomization after either complete withdrawal or failed withdrawal. The studied cohort comprised 8 liver transplant recipients, 3 classified as tolerant and 5 as non-tolerant. Broader findings and caveats from the paper: After accounting for repertoire turnover, donor-reactive detection was significantly reduced in 7 of 8 subjects for CD4 and 8 of 8 for CD8. Donor-reactive sequences decreased more than third party-reactive sequences, which suggests partial antigen-specific deletion that was not related to withdrawal success. Because allograft tissue specimens were not available, migration of donor-reactive T cells into the graft, rather than deletion, may have occurred. Circulating donor-reactive CD4 TCRbeta sequences fell significantly post-transplant in most of the 8 subjects, irrespective of tolerance or HCV status. The conclusions were preliminary, being limited by small, heterogeneous patient numbers and by non-standardized post-transplant time points. Low numbers of available donor cells limited the measurable donor-reactive repertoire in a couple of subjects.

Thawed unstimulated PBMCs were stained for CD3, CD4 and CD8 and FACS-sorted into CD3+CD4+ and CD3+CD8+ populations. Randomization to immunosuppression withdrawal applied to every one of the 8 studied subjects. The Qiagen DNeasy Blood and Tissue Kit was used for isolation of genomic DNA. Using immunoSEQ, frozen genomic DNA was subjected to high-throughput TCRbeta CDR3 sequencing, a process that included PCR amplification, mapping, bias correction and internal controls. Per the source publication's procedure: Productive rearrangements were kept, and unique TCRbeta sequences were defined by CDR3 nucleotide sequence plus V and J gene. For classification of a sequence as donor-reactive, at least 5-fold expansion in CFSE-low cells relative to unstimulated pre-transplant cells and a frequency of at least 0.01% were required. To ensure at least 90% detection power, minimum frequency thresholds were set for each subject based on that subject's lowest-template unstimulated sample. Jensen-Shannon divergence between the top 1000 TCRbeta sequences after and before transplant was used to measure repertoire turnover. Two-sided Fisher's exact tests were used to test for changes in the detection of donor-reactive sequences. TCRdb holds this immuneACCESS table with in-frame rearrangements only. Some clones are missing; in checked studies, unresolved V genes explain under half, and the rest has no known cause. That table supplies the V and J calls and clone size; D and trimming were determined from the DNA. The sample profile shows around 21,000 clones; over 85% of them were found once. Of the sample, around a quarter is held by the ten largest clones.

Taken from the germline V gene, the CDR1 and CDR2 loops are MNHNS and SASEGT. From its cysteine to its phenylalanine, the CDR3 spans 17 amino acids. Kept here is only the CDR3 DNA, which spans 51 bases and is read in frame from base 1. V and J are truncated by 2 bases and 1 base respectively, leaving an intervening sequence of 15 bases. The sequences come from CD8+ T cells from blood, collected less than 27 months after liver transplant. The TCR comes from a human patient who received a liver transplant. Some T cells present after a transplant may be cells of the graft donor. This chain joins TRBV6-1 to TRBJ1-5; tentative D gene TRBD1, with 5 bases matching. The sequenced DNA: TGTGCCAGCAGTGAATTAATGTCCGGGGGAAGCAATCAGCCCCAGCATTTT. Translated, it reads CASSELMSGGSNQPQHF.